The 32 T cell receptor beta chains listed next were all sequenced from one sample in a study of T cells after posttransplantation cyclophosphamide. Here immunoSEQ multiplex PCR was the method, and the copy in TCRdb shows in-frame clones only, minus some. This table has 10,000 to 15,000 clones, under 85% appearing once. The material sequenced was memory CD4+ T cells sorted from PBMCs. These receptors were obtained from a man aged 50 to 59 in good health, CMV-negative, and a related stem cell transplant donor.

The CDR3 sequence is CATSSPRDTQYF. The CDR3 nucleotides are TGTGCCACCAGCAGCCCGAGGGATACGCAGTATTTT. The V call is TRBV15, the J call TRBJ2-3; no reliable D call. V shed 3 bases and J shed 6 bases, with 7 bases lying between them. The germline CDR1 and CDR2 sequences are LNHNV and YYDKDF (reference sequence). The CDR3 loop spans 12 amino acids.

The chain uses TRBV19 and TRBJ2-1, with 11 bases identical to TRBD1. The V and J ends lost 4 bases and 4 bases, in that order; junction bases with no gene match: 6. Germline V lookup: CDR1 LNHDA, CDR2 SQIVND (reference sequence). CDR3 size: 16 residues. This CDR3 is CASSTYRDRGYNEQFF. CDR3 coding DNA: TGTGCCAGTAGTACGTACCGGGACAGGGGGTACAATGAGCAGTTCTTC.

The chain couples TRBV19 to TRBJ1-5; D not resolved. V was shortened by 3 bases and J by 5 bases, with 8 bases between the two germline ends. Looked up from germline, CDR1 is LNHDA and CDR2 is SQIVND (reference sequence). The CDR3 sequence is 13 residues long. CDR3 loop: CASSMGRDQPQHF. CDR3 DNA sequence: TGTGCCAGTAGTATGGGTCGGGATCAGCCCCAGCATTTT.

The rearrangement uses TRBV2 and TRBJ2-7; D is unclear. Germline lookup yields CDR1 SNHLY and CDR2 FYNNEI. V shed 5 bases and J shed 5 bases, with 7 bases lying between them. This CDR3 is built from 11 residues. The CDR3: CASSYYNEQYF. The CDR3 coding sequence is TGTGCCAGCAGTTATTACAACGAGCAGTACTTC.

This clone has only one observation. This chain connects TRBV19 to TRBJ2-1, with 7 bases aligning to TRBD1. The V and J ends lost 5 bases and 6 bases, in that order; junction bases with no gene match: 10. Germline CDR1 LNHDA, CDR2 SQIVND (reference sequence). CDR3 length equals 15 residues. The CDR3 reads CASSFEGASSNEQFF. The DNA of the CDR3 is TGTGCCAGTAGTTTCGAGGGGGCGTCGAGCAATGAGCAGTTCTTC.

The J gene is TRBJ2-1, the V gene TRBV5-1, with 10 bases lining up with TRBD2. The CDR3 has 16 residues. V trimming: 3 bases; J trimming: 5 bases; junction bases outside the gene matches: 8. Germline CDR1 SGHRS, CDR2 YFSETQ. In DNA form, the CDR3 reads TGCGCCAGCAGCTCCCTTAGCGGGGGGACTGACAATGAGCAGTTCTTC. It translates to CASSSLSGGTDNEQFF. The full variable domain, with the rest looked up from reference TRBV5-1 and TRBJ2-1, is KAGVTQTPRYLIKTRGQQVTLSCSPISGHRSVSWYQQTPGQGLQFLFEYFSETQRNKGNFPGRFSGRQFSNSRSEMNVSTLELGDSALYLCASSSLSGGTDNEQFFGPGTRLTVL.

V gene TRBV5-1 combines with J gene TRBJ2-2; a possible D gene is TRBD1 (6 bases). The CDR3 contains 15 residues. V shed 2 bases and J shed 7 bases, with 15 bases lying between them. In germline, CDR1 is SGHRS, CDR2 YFSETQ. In DNA, the CDR3 is TGCGCCAGCAGCTTAGATACAGGGTCCTTCGGGGAGCTGTTTTTT. This sequence encodes CASSLDTGSFGELFF.

The chain couples TRBV27 to TRBJ2-5; 7 positions match TRBD2. V was pared by 5 bases and J by 5 bases, with 20 bases of the junction left unmatched. This CDR3 is built from 18 residues. CDR1 and CDR2 from the germline V gene are MNHEY and SMNVEV (reference sequence). DNA for the CDR3: TGTGCCAGCAGTGCCCGCTTCACCCACCCAGCGGGGCGGGAGACCCAGTACTTC. This encodes CASSARFTHPAGRETQYF.

The chain is built from TRBV11-1 and TRBJ2-7, with D perhaps matching TRBD1 (6 bases). The germline V gene has CDR1 SGHAT and CDR2 FQDESV (reference sequence). V dropped 8 bases and J dropped 0 bases, with 14 bases sitting between them. This CDR3 is 14 amino acids long. CDR3 loop: CASAPGTSSYEQYF. The CDR3 bases are TGTGCCAGCGCCCCCGGGACATCCTCCTACGAGCAGTACTTC.

V usage is TRBV4-3 and J usage is TRBJ1-6; weak D call: TRBD1 (6 bases). Germline values: CDR1 LGHNA, CDR2 YSLEER. Deletions cut 3 bases from V and 10 bases from J, with 19 bases between. The CDR3 has 16 amino acids. CDR3 in amino acids: CASSQNPTGLLSPLHF. CDR3 DNA: TGCGCCAGCAGCCAGAACCCGACAGGATTGTTGTCACCCCTCCACTTT.

This clone was recorded a few times. The chain joins TRBV29-1 to TRBJ2-4; 11 nucleotides agree with TRBD1. The CDR3 runs to 14 residues. The germline V gene has CDR1 SQVTM and CDR2 ANQGSEA. V dropped 3 bases and J dropped 8; count of bases not matched to a gene: 6. The CDR3 DNA reads as TGCAGCGTTGACTTAGGACAGGGGGCAGACATTCAGTACTTC. Its translation is CSVDLGQGADIQYF.

The rearrangement uses TRBV19 and TRBJ1-2, with 8 bases identical to TRBD1. CDR1 LNHDA and CDR2 SQIVND come from the germline V gene (reference sequence). The CDR3 runs to 15 residues. V shed 3 bases and J 4 bases; nucleotides not matched to a gene: 7. CDR3 nucleotides: TGTGCCAGTAGTATCGCGTATACAGGGGGCTATGGCTACACCTTC. Translated, it gives CASSIAYTGGYGYTF.

The chain links TRBV2 to TRBJ2-2, with TRBD1 matching 10 bases. CDR3 size: 16 residues. The V segment lost 9 bases and the J segment 3 bases; nucleotides outside the gene matches: 10. Germline lookup yields CDR1 SNHLY and CDR2 FYNNEI. CDR3 nucleotides: TGTGCCAGTTCTTTTAGGACAGGGGGTTACACCGGGGAGCTGTTTTTT. It codes for CASSFRTGGYTGELFF.

The chain links TRBV18 to TRBJ2-5; tentative D call: TRBD2 (6 bases). The germline V and J ends were trimmed by 3 bases and 5 bases, with 16 bases remaining between them. Germline-derived CDR1 and CDR2 are KGHSH and LQKENI. The CDR3 runs 15 residues. CDR3 in amino acids: CASSPPKLAGETQYF. CDR3 bases: TGTGCCAGCTCACCTCCAAAACTAGCTGGGGAGACCCAGTACTTC.

V gene TRBV5-1 combines with J gene TRBJ2-5, with D maybe TRBD2 (5 bases). The CDR3 spans 15 residues. Germline V gives CDR1 SGHRS, CDR2 YFSETQ. Trimming pared 6 bases from V and 1 base from J, leaving 16 bases between. CDR3 bases: TGCGCCAGCACCCCGTTGACCGCGGGCCAAGAGACCCAGTACTTC. Translating it yields CASTPLTAGQETQYF.

V and J are TRBV18 and TRBJ1-5; D unresolved. This CDR3 comprises 13 residues. CDR1 and CDR2 (germline): KGHSH, LQKENI. V gave up 5 bases and J gave up 7 bases, with 12 bases separating them. This chain's CDR3 is CASSWEKEQPQHF. CDR3 bases: TGTGCCAGCTCATGGGAGAAGGAACAGCCCCAGCATTTT.

The chain uses TRBV19 and TRBJ2-3; 7 bases fit TRBD2. Trimming cost V 5 bases and J 4 bases; bases outside gene matches: 9. CDR3 length: 15 amino acids. Germline V gene lookup returns CDR1 LNHDA and CDR2 SQIVND (reference sequence). CDR3 DNA: TGTGCCAGTAGTCCCTGGGGGGGTCCTTCAGATACGCAGTATTTT. Protein product: CASSPWGGPSDTQYF.

The gene calls are TRBV4-3 and TRBJ2-3, with a weak D call TRBD2 (6 bases). The CDR3 consists of 14 residues. V lost 2 bases, J lost 5 bases, and 11 bases lay in between. Per germline, CDR1 LGHNA and CDR2 YSLEER. CDR3 region: CASSQTGVRDTQYF. CDR3 nucleotides: TGCGCCAGCAGCCAAACGGGGGTGAGAGATACGCAGTATTTT.

This chain uses TRBV10-2 with TRBJ1-2, with 9 positions matching TRBD1. Germline values: CDR1 WSHSY, CDR2 SAAADI. This CDR3 has 16 amino acids. Trimming at V came to 7 bases and at J to 4 bases, leaving 13 bases not matched to a gene. This CDR3 reads CASMSVGRDRVYGYTF. CDR3 DNA: TGCGCCAGCATGTCAGTCGGCCGGGACAGGGTCTATGGCTACACCTTC.

This chain links TRBV5-8 with TRBJ1-2, with D uncertain. Germline-derived CDR1 and CDR2 are SGHTS and YDEGEE. V was clipped by 0 bases and J by 2 bases, with 8 bases between them. This CDR3 has 14 amino acids. CDR3 residues: CASSLDSGNYGYTF. The CDR3 nucleotides read TGTGCCAGCAGCTTGGACAGTGGGAACTATGGCTACACCTTC.

The V call is TRBV30, the J call TRBJ1-2; the D gene is possibly TRBD1 (5 bases). The CDR3 is 13 residues long. V lost 0 bases to trimming and J lost 6 bases, with 11 bases between them. CDR1 GTSNPN and CDR2 SVGIG come from the germline V gene (reference sequence). Here the CDR3 reads CAWSVGQGNGYTF. The CDR3 DNA sequence: TGTGCCTGGAGTGTGGGGCAGGGTAATGGCTACACCTTC.

The chain uses TRBV11-2 and TRBJ2-1; D may be TRBD2 (7 bases). Germline loops: CDR1 SGHAT, CDR2 FQNNGV. With 5 bases removed from V and 3 bases from J, the gap between germline ends came to 17 bases. The CDR3 loop spans 16 amino acids. The CDR3 protein is CASSPVRGPFYNEQFF. DNA for the CDR3: TGTGCCAGCAGCCCTGTGCGGGGGCCCTTCTACAATGAGCAGTTCTTC.

The chain joins TRBV5-6 to TRBJ1-1; possible D gene TRBD1, 5 bases. Trimming pared 1 base from V and 1 base from J, leaving 17 bases between. This CDR3 has 17 residues. The germline V gene has CDR1 SGHDT and CDR2 YYEEEE. CDR3 loop: CASSLWGGERGNTEAFF. CDR3 bases: TGTGCCAGCAGCTTGTGGGGGGGGGAAAGGGGGAACACTGAAGCTTTCTTT.

The J gene is TRBJ1-5, the V gene TRBV7-2, with D perhaps matching TRBD1 (6 bases). Trimming cost V 6 bases and J 0 bases, with 12 bases left between them. The CDR3 totals 15 residues. CDR1 is SGHTA, CDR2 FQGNSA, per germline. The CDR3 here is CASRQGTYSNQPQHF. The CDR3 DNA sequence: TGTGCCAGCAGACAGGGAACTTATAGCAATCAGCCCCAGCATTTT.

Comments on this clone: Compared with germline, one end of the junction differs, possibly owing to a read error. The V gene is TRBV5-5, the J gene TRBJ1-2; 7 bases are a match to TRBD1. The CDR3 has 14 residues. The germline V gene has CDR1 SGHKS and CDR2 YYEKEE (reference sequence). CDR3 DNA sequence: TGTGCTAGCAGCTTGGGGACAGCTAGTTATGGCTACACCTTC. Protein product: CASSLGTASYGYTF.

This clone was found once. This chain joins TRBV7-9 and TRBJ2-4; 8 nucleotides agree with TRBD2. Germline V lookup: CDR1 SEHNR, CDR2 FQNEAQ (reference sequence). The CDR3 runs to 16 residues. With 4 bases clipped from V and 8 bases from J, the junction kept 13 bases outside the gene matches. The CDR3 DNA reads as TGTGCCAGCAGCTCTCCTCGCCGGCGGGGGGCCGACATTCAGTACTTC. Protein: CASSSPRRRGADIQYF. Looking up the rest from reference TRBV7-9 and TRBJ2-4 gives the full variable domain: DTGVSQNPRHKITKRGQNVTFRCDPISEHNRLYWYRQTLGQGPEFLTYFQNEAQLEKSRLLSDRFSAERPKGSFSTLEIQRTEQGDSAMYLCASSSPRRRGADIQYFGAGTRLSVL.

A word on this clone: This sample includes further DNA sequences coding for the same CDR3. CDR3 residues: CASSLQGAGNQPQHF. In DNA form, the CDR3 reads TGTGCCAGCAGCTTGCAAGGGGCGGGCAATCAGCCCCAGCATTTT. The V gene is TRBV5-4, the J gene TRBJ1-5, with a possible D match to TRBD1 (5 bases). The CDR3 totals 15 residues. The V gene's germline CDR1 is SGHNT and CDR2 YYREEE (reference sequence). Between the trimmed V and J ends, which lost 1 base and 2 bases, there was a span of 10 bases.

The chain links TRBV9 to TRBJ1-5; TRBD1 is a possible D gene (6 bases). This CDR3 is 16 amino acids long. The germline V gene encodes CDR1 SGDLS and CDR2 YYNGEE. V lost 3 bases and J 6 bases, leaving 19 bases between the germline ends. CDR3 DNA: TGTGCCAGCAGCGCGGGGGGGCACAACTCCCCTCAGCCCCAGCATTTT. As protein: CASSAGGHNSPQPQHF.

The chain links TRBV5-1 to TRBJ1-1; TRBD1 matches at 7 bases. The germline V gene encodes CDR1 SGHRS and CDR2 YFSETQ. The CDR3 is 16 residues long. J lost 8 bases, V lost 0 bases, and 13 bases had no gene match. The CDR3 here is CASSLVPGQPGSEAFF. CDR3 bases: TGCGCCAGCAGCTTGGTTCCGGGACAGCCCGGGTCAGAAGCTTTCTTT.

The CDR3 DNA is TGTGCCAGCAGCTTAGGACTTGGTCGGGGCTACACCTTC. It yields the protein CASSLGLGRGYTF. This sequence joins TRBV7-9 and TRBJ1-2; D is unresolved. Trimming left V 1 base short and J 8 bases short, with 11 bases between. This CDR3 has 13 residues. Germline V gene data show CDR1 as SEHNR and CDR2 as FQNEAQ (reference sequence). The full variable domain, its missing parts supplied by reference TRBV7-9 and TRBJ1-2, is DTGVSQNPRHKITKRGQNVTFRCDPISEHNRLYWYRQTLGQGPEFLTYFQNEAQLEKSRLLSDRFSAERPKGSFSTLEIQRTEQGDSAMYLCASSLGLGRGYTFGSGTRLTVV.

V usage is TRBV7-9 and J usage is TRBJ2-7, with 7 bases that match TRBD2. Germline-derived CDR1 and CDR2 are SEHNR and FQNEAQ (reference sequence). V was clipped by 2 bases and J by 4 bases; unmatched bases: 5. The CDR3 covers 14 residues. CDR3 sequence: CASSLYGGGYEQYF. The CDR3 coding sequence is TGTGCCAGCAGCTTATATGGGGGGGGTTACGAGCAGTACTTC.

V gene TRBV29-1 combines with J gene TRBJ1-5, with D maybe TRBD1 (5 bases). CDR1 and CDR2 (germline): SQVTM, ANQGSEA. The CDR3 extends over 14 amino acids. V lost 4 bases and J 5 bases, leaving 15 bases between the germline ends. The CDR3 protein is CSVAVVGDYQPQHF. The CDR3 nucleotides are TGCAGCGTTGCGGTTGTAGGGGACTATCAGCCCCAGCATTTT.